The TCR beta chain under discussion was sequenced for a study of blood T cell repertoires in COVID-19. Clones were sequenced by immunoSEQ multiplex PCR, and TCRdb holds only the in-frame ones, with some missing. The table shows approximately 250,000 clones, with roughly nine tenths occurring only once. The CDR3 has 13 amino acids. CDR1 and CDR2 from the germline V gene are SGHRS and YFSETQ. After removal of 5 bases from V and 4 bases from J, the junction contained 5 bases not matched to a gene. This TCR derives from a man between 18 and 29 years old with active or convalescent COVID-19. The sample taken for sequencing was peripheral blood. The chain employs TRBV5-1 and TRBJ2-5; TRBD1 matches 7 bases. The CDR3 DNA reads as TGCGCCAGCAGGTCGGACAGGAGAGAGACCCAGTACTTC. Its translation is CASRSDRRETQYF.